This TCR beta chain was recovered during a study of shared clonotypes between healthy human individuals. Broader study findings: The four-donor shared clonotypes exceeded non-shared clonotypes in generation probability, with non-shared ones scoring lower. Apart from blood, nothing was sampled; tissue repertoires likely differ.

This clone was picked up many times. Its target is not known. The sample carries other DNA sequences with the same CDR3. Here immunoSEQ multiplex PCR was the method, and the copy in TCRdb shows in-frame clones only, minus some. The data contain 640,000 or so clones, roughly 78% of them seen just once; the ten biggest clones take up 1.8%. CDR1 is LNHNV and CDR2 is YYDKDF in the germline V gene (reference sequence). The length of the CDR3 is 14 residues. The germline V and J ends were trimmed by 0 bases and 1 base, with 7 bases remaining between them. The sequenced sample consisted of memory CD4+ T cells sorted from blood. Specified subset: CD45RA-negative fraction. This sequence was found in a woman aged 25-40 years in good health. J is TRBJ2-7 and V is TRBV15; D not resolved. CDR3 nucleotides: TGTGCCACCAGCAGAGACGGAGCATCCTACGAGCAGTACTTC. Translation gives CATSRDGASYEQYF.